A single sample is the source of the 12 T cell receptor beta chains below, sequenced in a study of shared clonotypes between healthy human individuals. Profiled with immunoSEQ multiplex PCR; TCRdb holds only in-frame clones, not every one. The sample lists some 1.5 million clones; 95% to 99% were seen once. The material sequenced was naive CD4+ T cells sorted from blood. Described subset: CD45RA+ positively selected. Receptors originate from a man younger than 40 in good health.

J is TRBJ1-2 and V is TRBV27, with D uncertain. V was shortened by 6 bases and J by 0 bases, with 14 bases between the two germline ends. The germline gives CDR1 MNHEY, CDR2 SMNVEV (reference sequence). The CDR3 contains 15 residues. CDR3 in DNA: TGTGCCAGCAGCCCGAGGAGGGCTACTAACTATGGCTACACCTTC. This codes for CASSPRRATNYGYTF.

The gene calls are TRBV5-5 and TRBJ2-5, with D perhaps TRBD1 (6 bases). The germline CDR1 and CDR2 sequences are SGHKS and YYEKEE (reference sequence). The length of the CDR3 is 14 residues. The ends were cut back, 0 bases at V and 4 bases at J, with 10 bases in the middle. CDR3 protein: CASSLEARGETQYF. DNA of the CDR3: TGTGCCAGCAGCTTGGAAGCCAGGGGAGAGACCCAGTACTTC.

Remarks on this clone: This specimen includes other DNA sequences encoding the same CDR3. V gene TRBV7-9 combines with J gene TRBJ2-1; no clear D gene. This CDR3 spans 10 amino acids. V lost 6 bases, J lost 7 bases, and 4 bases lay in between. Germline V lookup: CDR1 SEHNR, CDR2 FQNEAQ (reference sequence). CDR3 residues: CASSPNEQFF. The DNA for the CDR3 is TGTGCCAGCAGTCCGAATGAGCAGTTCTTC.

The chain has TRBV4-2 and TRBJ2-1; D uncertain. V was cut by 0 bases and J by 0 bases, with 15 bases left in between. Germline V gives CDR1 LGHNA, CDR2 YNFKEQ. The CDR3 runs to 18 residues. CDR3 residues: CASSQDYPKRRSYNEQFF. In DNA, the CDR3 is TGTGCCAGCAGCCAAGACTATCCTAAGCGTCGCTCCTACAATGAGCAGTTCTTC.

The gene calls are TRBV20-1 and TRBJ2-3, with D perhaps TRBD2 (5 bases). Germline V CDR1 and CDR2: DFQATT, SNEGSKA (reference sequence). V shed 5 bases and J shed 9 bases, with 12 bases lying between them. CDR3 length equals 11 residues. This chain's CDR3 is CSAPRRETQYF. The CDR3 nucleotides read TGCAGTGCTCCACGCCGGGAAACGCAGTATTTT.

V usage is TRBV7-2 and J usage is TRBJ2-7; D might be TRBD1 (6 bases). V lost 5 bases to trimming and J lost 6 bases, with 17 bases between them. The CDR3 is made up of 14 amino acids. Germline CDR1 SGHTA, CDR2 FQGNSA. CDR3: CASSPGQSTGEQYF. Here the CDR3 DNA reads TGTGCCAGCAGCCCGGGACAAAGTACGGGCGAGCAGTACTTC.

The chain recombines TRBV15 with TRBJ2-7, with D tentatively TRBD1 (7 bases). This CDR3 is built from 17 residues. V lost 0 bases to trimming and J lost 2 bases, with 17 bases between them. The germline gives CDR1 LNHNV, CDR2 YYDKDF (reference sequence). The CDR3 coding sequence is TGTGCCACCAGCAGAGATGGGGACAGACTAGACCCCTACGAGCAGTACTTC. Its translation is CATSRDGDRLDPYEQYF.

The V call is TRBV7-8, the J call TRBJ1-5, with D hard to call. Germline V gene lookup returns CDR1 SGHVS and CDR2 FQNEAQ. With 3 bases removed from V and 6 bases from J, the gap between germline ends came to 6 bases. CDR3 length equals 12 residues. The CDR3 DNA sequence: TGTGCCAGCAGCTTTAAGGTTCAGCCCCAGCATTTT. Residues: CASSFKVQPQHF. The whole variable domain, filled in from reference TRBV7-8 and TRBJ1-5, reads GAGVSQSPRYKVAKRGQDVALRCDPISGHVSLFWYQQALGQGPEFLTYFQNEAQLDKSGLPSDRFFAERPEGSVSTLKIQRTQQEDSAVYLCASSFKVQPQHFGDGTRLSIL.

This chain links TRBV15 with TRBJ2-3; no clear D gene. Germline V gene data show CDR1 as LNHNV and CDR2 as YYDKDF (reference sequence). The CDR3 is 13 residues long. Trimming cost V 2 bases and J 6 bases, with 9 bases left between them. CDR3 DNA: TGTGCCACCAGCAGAAACCCGGCGGATACGCAGTATTTT. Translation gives CATSRNPADTQYF.

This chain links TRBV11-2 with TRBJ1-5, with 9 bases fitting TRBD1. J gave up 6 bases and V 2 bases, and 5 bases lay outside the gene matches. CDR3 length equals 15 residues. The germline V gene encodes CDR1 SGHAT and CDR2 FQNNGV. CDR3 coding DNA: TGTGCCAGCAGCTTAACCGGGACAGGGCGTCAGCCCCAGCATTTT. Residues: CASSLTGTGRQPQHF. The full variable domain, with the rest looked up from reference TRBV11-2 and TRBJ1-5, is EAGVAQSPRYKIIEKRQSVAFWCNPISGHATLYWYQQILGQGPKLLIQFQNNGVVDDSQLPKDRFSAERLKGVDSTLKIQPAKLEDSAVYLCASSLTGTGRQPQHFGDGTRLSIL.

The CDR3 loop reads CASSLGSIYEQYF. The DNA of the CDR3 is TGTGCCAGCAGCTTGGGTTCTATCTACGAGCAGTACTTC. The rearrangement links TRBV7-9 to TRBJ2-7; D remains ambiguous. The CDR3 loop spans 13 amino acids. Germline V gene sequence: CDR1 SEHNR, CDR2 FQNEAQ (reference sequence). Deletions cut 3 bases from V and 3 bases from J, with 9 bases between.

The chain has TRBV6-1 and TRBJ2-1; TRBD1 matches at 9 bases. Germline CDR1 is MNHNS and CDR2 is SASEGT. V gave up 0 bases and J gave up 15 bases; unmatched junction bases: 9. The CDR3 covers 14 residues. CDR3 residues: CASSEAFGQGWWFF. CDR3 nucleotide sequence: TGTGCCAGCAGTGAAGCATTCGGACAGGGGTGGTGGTTCTTC.